This T cell receptor (beta chain) was documented in a study of blood T cell repertoires in COVID-19. Study at large: Donors in the United States, Italy and Spain gave samples during acute or convalescent COVID-19. T cells, B-cell-depleted T cells, or PBMCs provided the cDNA or gDNA that served as material.

Source study methods: Counts of nucleated cells, estimated from reference gene primer amplification, were obtained. Clones were sequenced by immunoSEQ multiplex PCR, and TCRdb holds only the in-frame ones, with some missing. That table furnishes V, J and clone size, whereas the DNA furnished D and trimming. There are roughly 350,000 clones in the sample; roughly 85% occur only once, and 3.6% lies in the top ten. This clone showed up just once. The trim removed 4 bases at V and 6 bases at J, leaving 7 bases unmatched. The CDR3 covers 15 residues. The germline V gene has CDR1 KGHSH and CDR2 LQKENI. The sequencing sample was made of peripheral blood. This TCR was recovered from a woman aged 18-30 years with acute or convalescent COVID-19. This chain uses TRBV18 with TRBJ1-5; TRBD1 aligns across 9 bases. The chain's CDR3 is CASSRGTGGVQPQHF. For the CDR3, the DNA is TGTGCCAGCTCACGAGGAACAGGGGGCGTTCAGCCCCAGCATTTT. The full variable domain, in which reference TRBV18 and TRBJ1-5 provide the parts outside the CDR3, is NAGVMQNPRHLVRRRGQEARLRCSPMKGHSHVYWYRQLPEEGLKFMVYLQKENIIDESGMPKERFSAEFPKEGPSILRIQQVVRGDSAAYFCASSRGTGGVQPQHFGDGTRLSIL.